This T cell receptor (beta chain) derives from a study of PD-L1 blockade in urothelial cancer. Across the study: Bladder-origin urothelial cancer in males covered about 90% of the roughly 30 patients. Patients' histories included 0 to 3 prior chemotherapy regimens.

The CDR3 is made up of 14 amino acids. Germline CDR1 and CDR2: SGHRS and YFSETQ. V shed 0 bases, J shed 4 bases, and the junction held 2 bases outside the gene matches. Generated by immunoSEQ multiplex PCR, the TCRdb table keeps only in-frame clones and is missing some. This sample has approximately 100,000 clones; approximately 91% occur once, and the top ten carry approximately 0.88%. The chain is built from TRBV5-1 and TRBJ2-5; 8 nucleotides line up with TRBD2. Specimen: PBMCs, collected around atezolizumab (anti-PD-L1) treatment. This TCR derives from an elderly woman with urothelial cancer. The CDR3 protein is CASSLGLAGETQYF. DNA of the CDR3: TGCGCCAGCAGCTTGGGGCTAGCGGGAGAGACCCAGTACTTC.